These 7 T cell receptor beta chains came from one sample sequenced in a study of T cells in Graves' hyperthyroidism and ophthalmopathy (dated by TCRdb to the late 2010s). Libraries were made using multiplex PCR. The sample was run on an Illumina HiSeq 2000. TCR beta CDR3 regions were amplified from RNA transcripts. For the first round of RT-PCR on the TCR CDR3, the HTBI primer set was used together with the Qiagen OneStep RT-PCR kit. TCRdb trimmed the raw reads at Q25, called clones with MiXCR and kept productive beta chains. Every distinct CDR3 protein forms one entry, paired with its most common genes and DNA. This sample holds around 340,000 distinct CDR3 sequences; about 20% were observed only once. The ten largest clones take up 49% of the sample. The sequenced sample consisted of blood. All receptors come from a woman in her forties or fifties with Graves' hyperthyroidism.

This clonotype was observed a handful of times. The J gene is TRBJ2-7, the V gene TRBV27; 9 bases are a match to TRBD1. The CDR3 sequence is 16 residues long. Germline trimming cut 4 bases from V and 2 bases from J; bases unmatched to any gene: 9. Germline V gene lookup returns CDR1 MNHEY and CDR2 SMNVEV (reference sequence). The CDR3 DNA is TGTGCCAGCAGTTCAACTCGGGACAGGGCCGCCTACGAGCAGTACTTC. It specifies CASSSTRDRAAYEQYF.

The V gene is TRBV6-2 or TRBV6-3, the J gene TRBJ2-2; 11 bases fit TRBD1. Germline values: CDR1 MNHEY, CDR2 SVGEGT. Trimming at V came to 6 bases and at J to 11 bases, leaving 8 bases not matched to a gene. There are 14 residues in the CDR3. The CDR3 spells CASRGTGGSGELFF. The CDR3 nucleotides are TGTGCCAGCAGAGGGACAGGGGGAAGCGGAGAGCTGTTTTTT.

As regards this clonotype: With a much larger clone just one base away, this may be a read error. The genes are TRBV28 and TRBJ1-1; possibly TRBD1 for D (6 bases). V shed 7 bases and J shed 0 bases, with 12 bases lying between them. CDR3 length equals 14 residues. Germline V CDR1 and CDR2: MDHEN, SYDVKM. The CDR3: CASTLGTLNTEAFF. In nucleotides, the CDR3 is TGTGCCAGCACCCTAGGGACACTGAACACTGAAGCTTTCTTT.

Ten or more counts support this clonotype. This chain connects TRBV5-6 to TRBJ1-1, with D perhaps matching TRBD1 (5 bases). The CDR3 length is 14 residues. Germline-derived CDR1 and CDR2 are SGHDT and YYEEEE. V was shortened by 4 bases and J by 0 bases, with 10 bases between the two germline ends. In DNA form, the CDR3 reads TGTGCCAGCAGCCGACAGAACATGAACACTGAAGCTTTCTTT. Translating it yields CASSRQNMNTEAFF.

The sample holds many counts of this clonotype. The rearrangement joins TRBV28 to TRBJ2-2, with a possible D match to TRBD2 (5 bases). Trimming left V 6 bases short and J 5 bases short, with 22 bases between. This CDR3 spans 17 amino acids. Germline V gene data show CDR1 as MDHEN and CDR2 as SYDVKM. The CDR3 DNA reads as TGTGCCAGCAGCAGTTCCTTAGCGTACGTCCAGACCGGGGAGCTGTTTTTT. Translating it yields CASSSSLAYVQTGELFF. The complete variable domain, with remaining parts taken from reference TRBV28 and TRBJ2-2, reads DVKVTQSSRYLVKRTGEKVFLECVQDMDHENMFWYRQDPGLGLRLIYFSYDVKMKEKGDIPEGYSVSREKKERFSLILESASTNQTSMYLCASSSSLAYVQTGELFFGEGSRLTVL.

The chain is built from TRBV4-2 and TRBJ2-3; perhaps D is TRBD1 or TRBD2 (6 bases each). V was shortened by 3 bases and J by 3 bases, with 13 bases between the two germline ends. There are 15 residues in the CDR3. Germline lookup yields CDR1 LGHNA and CDR2 YNFKEQ. CDR3: CASSQHTGATDTQYF. Here the CDR3 DNA reads TGTGCCAGCAGCCAGCATACGGGGGCTACAGATACGCAGTATTTT.

This clonotype was counted at least ten times. This sequence joins TRBV19 and TRBJ1-1; D is ambiguous. There are 15 residues in the CDR3. Trimming cost V 7 bases and J 0 bases, with 15 bases left between them. Germline CDR1 reads LNHDA; CDR2 reads SQIVND (reference sequence). The CDR3 bases are TGTGCCAGTACGCGAAGCCCGTCAATGAACACTGAAGCTTTCTTT. This sequence encodes CASTRSPSMNTEAFF.